Detailed here is one TCR beta chain. The data stem from a study of blood T cell repertoires in COVID-19. The wider study: COVID-19 samples from acute and convalescent phases originated in the United States, Italy and Spain. Sources were T cells, B-cell-depleted T cells, or PBMCs; the material itself was cDNA or gDNA.

How the authors handled the data: Amplified reference gene primers provided the basis for estimating nucleated cell counts. The protocol was immunoSEQ multiplex PCR, while the TCRdb copy is restricted to in-frame clones and leaves out a portion. V, J and clone size derive from that table, while D and trimming were established from the DNA sequence. In the table there are under 250,000 clones, roughly 90% of which are singletons. This CDR3 spans 14 amino acids. Per the germline V gene, CDR1 is MDHEN and CDR2 is SYDVKM. Deletions cut 7 bases from V and 2 bases from J, with 9 bases between. The receptor comes from a woman aged 60-70 years with acute or convalescent COVID-19. Sequencing was performed on peripheral blood. The chain uses TRBV28 and TRBJ2-6; D gene ambiguous. The CDR3 DNA reads as TGTGCCAGCACAGTTTTCGCTGGGGCCAACGTCCTGACTTTC. Amino acids: CASTVFAGANVLTF. The variable domain in full, with the rest retrieved from reference TRBV28 and TRBJ2-6, is DVKVTQSSRYLVKRTGEKVFLECVQDMDHENMFWYRQDPGLGLRLIYFSYDVKMKEKGDIPEGYSVSREKKERFSLILESASTNQTSMYLCASTVFAGANVLTFGAGSRLTVL.